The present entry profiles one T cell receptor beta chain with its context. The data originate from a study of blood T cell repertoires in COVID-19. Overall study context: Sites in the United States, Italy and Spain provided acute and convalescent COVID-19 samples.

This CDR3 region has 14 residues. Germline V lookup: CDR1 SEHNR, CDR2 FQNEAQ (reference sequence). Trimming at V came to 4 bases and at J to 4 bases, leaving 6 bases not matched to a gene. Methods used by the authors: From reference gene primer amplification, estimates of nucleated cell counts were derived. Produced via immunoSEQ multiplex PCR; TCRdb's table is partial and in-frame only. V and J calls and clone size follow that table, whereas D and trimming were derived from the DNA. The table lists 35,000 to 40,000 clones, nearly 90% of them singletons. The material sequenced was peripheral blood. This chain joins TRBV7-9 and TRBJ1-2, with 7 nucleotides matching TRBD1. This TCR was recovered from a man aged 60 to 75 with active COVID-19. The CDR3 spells CASSSWDSLYGYTF. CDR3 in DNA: TGTGCCAGCAGCTCTTGGGACAGCCTCTATGGCTACACCTTC.